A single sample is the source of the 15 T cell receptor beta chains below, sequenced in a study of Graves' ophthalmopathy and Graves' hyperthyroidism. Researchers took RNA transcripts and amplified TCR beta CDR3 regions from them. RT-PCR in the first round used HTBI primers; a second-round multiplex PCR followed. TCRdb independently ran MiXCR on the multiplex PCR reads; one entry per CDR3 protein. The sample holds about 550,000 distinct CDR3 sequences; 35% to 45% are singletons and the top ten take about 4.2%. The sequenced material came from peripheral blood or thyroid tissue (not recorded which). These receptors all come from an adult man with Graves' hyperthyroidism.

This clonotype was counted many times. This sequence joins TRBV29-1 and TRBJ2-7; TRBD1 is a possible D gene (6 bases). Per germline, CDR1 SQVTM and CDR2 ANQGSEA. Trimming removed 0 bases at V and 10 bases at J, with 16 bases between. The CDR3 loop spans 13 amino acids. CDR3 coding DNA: TGCAGCGTTGAAGATCCACAGGACAGTAACCAGTACTTC. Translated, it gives CSVEDPQDSNQYF.

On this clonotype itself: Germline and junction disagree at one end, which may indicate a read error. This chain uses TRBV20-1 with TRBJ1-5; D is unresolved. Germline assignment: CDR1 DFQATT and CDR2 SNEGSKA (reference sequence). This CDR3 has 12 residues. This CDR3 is CSAKGSKQPQHF. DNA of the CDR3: TGCAGCGCCAAGGGTAGCAAACAGCCCCAGCATTTT.

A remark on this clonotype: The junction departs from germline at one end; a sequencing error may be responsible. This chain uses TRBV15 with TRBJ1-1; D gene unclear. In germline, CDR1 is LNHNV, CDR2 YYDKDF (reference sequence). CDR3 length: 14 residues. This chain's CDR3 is CATSRDRASTEAIF. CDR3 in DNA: TGTGCCACCAGCAGAGATCGGGCCAGCACTGAAGCTATCTTT.

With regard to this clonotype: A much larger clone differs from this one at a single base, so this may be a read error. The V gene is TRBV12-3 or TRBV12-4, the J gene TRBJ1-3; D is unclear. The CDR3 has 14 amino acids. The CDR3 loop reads CASSYLGPGSTIYF. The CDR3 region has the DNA TGTGCCAGCAGTTACCTGGGCCCCGGAAGCACCATATATTTT.

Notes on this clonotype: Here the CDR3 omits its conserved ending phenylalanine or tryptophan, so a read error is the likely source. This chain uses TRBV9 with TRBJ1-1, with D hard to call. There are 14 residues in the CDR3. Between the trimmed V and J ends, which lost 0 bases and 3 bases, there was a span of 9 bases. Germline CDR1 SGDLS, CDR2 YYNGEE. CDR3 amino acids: CASSVAPTDTEAFC. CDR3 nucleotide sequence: TGTGCCAGCAGCGTAGCCCCCACAGACACTGAAGCTTTCTGT.

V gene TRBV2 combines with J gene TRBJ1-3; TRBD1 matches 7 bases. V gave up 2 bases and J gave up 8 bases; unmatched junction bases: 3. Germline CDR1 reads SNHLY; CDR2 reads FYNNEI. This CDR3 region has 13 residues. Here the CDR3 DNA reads TGTGCCAGCAGTGAACCCGGGACAGACACCATATATTTT. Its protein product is CASSEPGTDTIYF. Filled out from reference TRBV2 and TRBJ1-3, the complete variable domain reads EPEVTQTPSHQVTQMGQEVILRCVPISNHLYFYWYRQILGQKVEFLVSFYNNEISEKSEIFDDQFSVERPDGSNFTLKIRSTKLEDSAMYFCASSEPGTDTIYFGEGSWLTVV.

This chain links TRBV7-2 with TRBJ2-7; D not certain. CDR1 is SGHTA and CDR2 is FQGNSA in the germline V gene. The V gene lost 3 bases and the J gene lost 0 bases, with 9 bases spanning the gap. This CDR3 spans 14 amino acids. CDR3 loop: CASSFYRFSYEQYF. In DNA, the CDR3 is TGTGCCAGCAGCTTCTACAGATTCTCCTACGAGCAGTACTTC.

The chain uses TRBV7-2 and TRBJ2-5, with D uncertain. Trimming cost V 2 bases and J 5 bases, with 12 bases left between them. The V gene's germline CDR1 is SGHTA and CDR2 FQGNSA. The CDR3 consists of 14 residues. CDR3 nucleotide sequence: TGTGCCAGCAGCTTAACCAGTGACAATGAGACCCAGTACTTC. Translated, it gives CASSLTSDNETQYF.

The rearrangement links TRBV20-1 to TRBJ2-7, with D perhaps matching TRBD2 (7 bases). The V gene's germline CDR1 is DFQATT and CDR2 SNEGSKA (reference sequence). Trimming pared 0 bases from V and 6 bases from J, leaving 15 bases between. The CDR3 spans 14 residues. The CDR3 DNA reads TGCAGTGCTAGAGAGAGCGGGACACTGGCCGAGCAGTACTTC. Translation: CSARESGTLAEQYF.

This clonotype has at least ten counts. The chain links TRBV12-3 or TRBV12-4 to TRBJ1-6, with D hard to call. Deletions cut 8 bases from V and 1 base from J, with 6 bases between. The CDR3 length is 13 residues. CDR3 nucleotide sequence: TGTGCCAGCGGTAGGTCCTATAATTCACCCCTCCACTTT. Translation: CASGRSYNSPLHF.

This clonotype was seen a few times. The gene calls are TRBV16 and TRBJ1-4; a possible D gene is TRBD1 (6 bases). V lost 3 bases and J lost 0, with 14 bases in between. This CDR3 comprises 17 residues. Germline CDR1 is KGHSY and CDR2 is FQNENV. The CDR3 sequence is CASSQSPGQSTNEKLFF. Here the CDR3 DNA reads TGTGCCAGCAGCCAGAGTCCGGGACAATCAACTAATGAAAAACTGTTTTTT.

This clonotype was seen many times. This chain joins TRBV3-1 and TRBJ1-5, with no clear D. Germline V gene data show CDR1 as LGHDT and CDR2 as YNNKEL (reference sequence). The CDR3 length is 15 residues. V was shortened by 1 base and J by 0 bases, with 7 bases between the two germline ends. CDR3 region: CASSQGTVSNQPQHF. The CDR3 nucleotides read TGTGCCAGCAGCCAAGGGACGGTTAGCAATCAGCCCCAGCATTTT.

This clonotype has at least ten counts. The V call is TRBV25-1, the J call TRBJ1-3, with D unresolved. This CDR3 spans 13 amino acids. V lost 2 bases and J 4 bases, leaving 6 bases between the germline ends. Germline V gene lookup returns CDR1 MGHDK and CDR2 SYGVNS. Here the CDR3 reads CASSEPGGNTIYF. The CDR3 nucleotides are TGTGCCAGCAGTGAACCCGGGGGAAACACCATATATTTT.

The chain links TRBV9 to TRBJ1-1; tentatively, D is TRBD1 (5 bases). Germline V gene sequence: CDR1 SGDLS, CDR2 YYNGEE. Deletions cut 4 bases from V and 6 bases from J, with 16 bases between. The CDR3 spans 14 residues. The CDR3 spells CASSQDQGRSEAFF. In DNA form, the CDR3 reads TGTGCCAGCAGCCAAGATCAGGGCAGGTCTGAAGCTTTCTTT.

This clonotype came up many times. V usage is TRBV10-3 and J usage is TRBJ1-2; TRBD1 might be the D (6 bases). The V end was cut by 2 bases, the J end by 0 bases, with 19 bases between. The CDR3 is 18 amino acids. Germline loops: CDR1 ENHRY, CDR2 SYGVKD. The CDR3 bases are TGTGCCATCAGTGAGACCCGACAGGCCCGATGGGCTAACTATGGCTACACCTTC. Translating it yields CAISETRQARWANYGYTF.